The sequence of this T cell receptor (beta chain) was determined in a study of blood T cell repertoires in COVID-19. Study summary: Sites across the United States, Italy and Spain contributed samples from acute and convalescent COVID-19. PBMCs, B-cell-depleted T cells, or T cells were the source of the cDNA or gDNA that made up the material.

There are 13 residues in the CDR3. V dropped 7 bases and J dropped 2 bases, with 10 bases sitting between them. Germline loops: CDR1 KGHDR, CDR2 SFDVKD. Under the authors' procedure: How many nucleated cells were present was estimated from reference gene primer amplification. Repertoires were generated with immunoSEQ multiplex PCR, while TCRdb's copy carries only in-frame clones and drops some. V and J calls and clone size are those listed in that table; D and trimming were worked out from the DNA. The repertoire has around 200,000 clones, 83% of them found once; the top ten carry about 8.1%. Input material: peripheral blood. J is TRBJ1-2 and V is TRBV24-1, with D tentatively TRBD1 (6 bases). The origin of this receptor is a woman aged 45-59 years with acute or convalescent COVID-19. As DNA, the CDR3 is TGTGCCACCAGACAGGGTAAAAACTATGGCTACACCTTC. It yields the protein CATRQGKNYGYTF.